Each of the 3 T cell receptor beta chains below was sequenced from the same sample in a study of cytomegalovirus exposure and HLA in healthy donors. Vbeta (60) and Jbeta (13) primers were used in the PCR. The method was immunoSEQ multiplex PCR; TCRdb's version includes in-frame clones alone and lacks a portion of them. The table shows some 130,000 clones, with around a tenth occurring only once. The sample was PBMCs. Source of these receptors: a man aged 50 to 59 in good health and CMV-seronegative.

This clone was observed a few times. The chain combines TRBV4-1 with TRBJ2-3; weak D call: TRBD1 (5 bases). Trimming took 2 bases from V and 5 from J, leaving 11 bases between them. Germline V CDR1 and CDR2: MGHRA, YSYEKL. The CDR3 has 14 amino acids. CDR3 protein: CASSQIMQGDTQYF. CDR3 DNA sequence: TGCGCCAGCAGCCAAATAATGCAGGGAGATACGCAGTATTTT.

CDR3 amino acids: CASSFETVPIEQYF. Written as DNA, the CDR3 is TGTGCCAGCAGCTTTGAGACAGTTCCTATAGAGCAGTACTTC. V usage is TRBV11-2 and J usage is TRBJ2-7; a possible D gene is TRBD1 (5 bases). Per the germline V gene, CDR1 is SGHAT and CDR2 is FQNNGV. CDR3 length: 14 residues. Trimming took off 3 bases at V and 7 bases at J, with 16 bases between the two ends.

The rearrangement links TRBV15 to TRBJ1-3, with 10 bases fitting TRBD1. The V gene end was trimmed by 2 bases and the J gene end by 2 bases; junction bases not matched to a gene: 3. CDR3 size: 16 residues. Germline V gene data show CDR1 as LNHNV and CDR2 as YYDKDF (reference sequence). The DNA of the CDR3 is TGTGCCACCAGCAGACCGGGACAGGGGACTGGAAACACCATATATTTT. This gives the protein CATSRPGQGTGNTIYF.